The 14 T cell receptor beta chains given below trace back to one sample, sequenced in a study of cytotoxic CD8 clonotypes in ibrutinib-treated CLL. The protocol was immunoSEQ multiplex PCR, while the TCRdb copy is restricted to in-frame clones and leaves out a portion. The data contain about 120,000 clones, about 50% of them singletons. Sequenced material: PBMCs, taken after 24 months of ibrutinib treatment. The source is a human donor with chronic lymphocytic leukemia.

The CDR3 reads CASSELSGDGQPQHF. The CDR3 nucleotides are TGTGCCAGCAGTGAACTATCGGGAGATGGGCAGCCCCAGCATTTT. The rearrangement joins TRBV2 to TRBJ1-5; no clear D gene. Germline V lookup: CDR1 SNHLY, CDR2 FYNNEI. The ends were cut back, 2 bases at V and 7 bases at J, with 15 bases in the middle. The CDR3 loop spans 15 amino acids.

The CDR3 DNA reads TGTGCCAGCAAATGGTACAATGAGCAGTTCTTC. Its protein product is CASKWYNEQFF. The V call is TRBV27, the J call TRBJ2-1; D is ambiguous. The CDR3 totals 11 residues. Germline V gene lookup returns CDR1 MNHEY and CDR2 SMNVEV (reference sequence). The ends were cut back, 7 bases at V and 4 bases at J, with 5 bases in the middle.

The chain combines TRBV6-6 with TRBJ2-5; D gene unclear. The germline V and J ends were trimmed by 1 base and 4 bases, with 10 bases remaining between them. CDR1 is MNHNY, CDR2 SVGAGI, per germline (reference sequence). This CDR3 region has 14 residues. CDR3 region: CASSYYGRAETQYF. The DNA of the CDR3 is TGTGCCAGCAGTTACTACGGAAGGGCAGAGACCCAGTACTTC.

This clone turned up a few times. This sequence joins TRBV13 and TRBJ2-5; D perhaps matches TRBD2 (6 bases). The CDR3 runs 13 residues. Germline V lookup: CDR1 PRHDT, CDR2 FYEKMQ (reference sequence). The V end lost 5 bases, the J end lost 5 bases, and 12 bases lay between the germline ends. CDR3 region: CASSPRLGETQYF. CDR3 coding DNA: TGTGCCAGCAGCCCCCGACTAGGGGAGACCCAGTACTTC.

This clone has only a few counts. The chain has TRBV5-1 and TRBJ2-3; D may be TRBD1 or TRBD2 (6 bases each). Trimming shortened V by 0 bases and J by 4 bases, and 18 bases separated the two germline ends. Germline CDR1 reads SGHRS; CDR2 reads YFSETQ. CDR3 length equals 17 residues. CDR3 DNA sequence: TGCGCCAGCAGCTTGGGTTTGGGTTCAGGGGAGGCAGATACGCAGTATTTT. Amino acid sequence: CASSLGLGSGEADTQYF.

The J gene is TRBJ1-3, the V gene TRBV6-5; TRBD1 matches 7 bases. This CDR3 contains 14 residues. Germline V gene data show CDR1 as MNHEY and CDR2 as SVGAGI. The ends lost 6 bases at V and 1 base at J; junction bases unmatched: 3. The CDR3 DNA follows: TGTGCCAGCAGGGTGACAGGGTCTGGAAACACCATATATTTT. Protein: CASRVTGSGNTIYF.

This clone was seen a single time. V usage is TRBV6-6 and J usage is TRBJ2-3; possible D gene TRBD1, 6 bases. Germline V gene lookup returns CDR1 MNHNY and CDR2 SVGAGI (reference sequence). V was shortened by 4 bases and J by 8 bases, with 16 bases between the two germline ends. The CDR3 extends over 14 amino acids. The CDR3 region is CASSSRLQGSTQYF. Here the CDR3 DNA reads TGTGCCAGCAGTTCTCGATTACAGGGAAGTACGCAGTATTTT.

The V and J genes are TRBV5-1 and TRBJ1-2; D remains ambiguous. The CDR3 runs to 13 residues. Per germline, CDR1 SGHRS and CDR2 YFSETQ. V was trimmed by 4 bases and J by 2 bases, leaving 9 bases between them. The CDR3: CASSPADNYGYTF. The CDR3 DNA reads TGCGCCAGCAGCCCGGCTGACAACTATGGCTACACCTTC.

The chain couples TRBV2 to TRBJ2-7; 11 nucleotides match TRBD1. The V segment lost 4 bases and the J segment 3 bases; nucleotides outside the gene matches: 5. The CDR3 is 15 residues long. The germline V gene has CDR1 SNHLY and CDR2 FYNNEI. The CDR3 sequence is CASSVRDRGFYEQYF. For the CDR3, the DNA is TGTGCCAGCAGTGTCCGGGACAGGGGGTTCTACGAGCAGTACTTC.

This clone was detected once. The chain joins TRBV28 to TRBJ1-2, with 7 bases that match TRBD1. The junction had 15 bases not matched to a gene; V was cut back by 7 bases and J by 4 bases. Germline V gene lookup returns CDR1 MDHEN and CDR2 SYDVKM. This CDR3 comprises 16 residues. The CDR3 loop reads CASTSGTEVFVYGYTF. CDR3 bases: TGTGCCAGCACCTCCGGGACAGAAGTTTTTGTCTATGGCTACACCTTC.

V usage is TRBV11-1 and J usage is TRBJ2-5; D may be TRBD1 or TRBD2 (6 bases each). The CDR3 is made up of 19 amino acids. The V gene lost 1 base and the J gene lost 1 base, with 22 bases spanning the gap. Germline V gene sequence: CDR1 SGHAT, CDR2 FQDESV (reference sequence). CDR3 DNA: TGTGCCAGCAGCTTAGTTGTTTACCCGGCAGGGGAGGCCCAAGAGACCCAGTACTTC. It yields the protein CASSLVVYPAGEAQETQYF.

This clone is a singleton in its sample. V usage is TRBV4-2 and J usage is TRBJ2-5; 8 bases agree with TRBD2. The CDR3 length is 15 residues. In germline, CDR1 is LGHNA, CDR2 YNFKEQ. V was pared by 4 bases and J by 4 bases, with 8 bases of the junction left unmatched. CDR3 in amino acids: CASSPFPGGRETQYF. CDR3 nucleotide sequence: TGTGCCAGCAGCCCCTTCCCGGGGGGGCGAGAGACCCAGTACTTC.

This chain uses TRBV4-1 with TRBJ1-2; TRBD1 might be the D (5 bases). Germline CDR1 and CDR2: MGHRA and YSYEKL. Trimming left V 4 bases short and J 4 bases short, with 10 bases between. The CDR3 has 13 amino acids. Here the CDR3 DNA reads TGCGCCAGCAGCCCGGGGCTGGGCTATGGCTACACCTTC. Amino acids: CASSPGLGYGYTF.

In this sample, this clone turned up once. This chain connects TRBV4-3 to TRBJ2-1; 9 positions agree with TRBD2. V was clipped by 0 bases and J by 3 bases; unmatched bases: 9. CDR1 is LGHNA and CDR2 is YSLEER in the germline V gene. This CDR3 has 18 residues. CDR3 residues: CASSQEVKLSGGYNEQFF. The CDR3 nucleotides are TGCGCCAGCAGCCAAGAAGTCAAACTTAGCGGGGGCTACAATGAGCAGTTCTTC.